What follows are 5 T cell receptor beta chains derived from one specimen sequenced in a study of blood T cell repertoires in COVID-19. TCRdb's table, derived via immunoSEQ multiplex PCR, lists solely in-frame clones and lacks some. The sample yields 160,000 or so clones, approximately 84% seen once. Sequencing was carried out using peripheral blood. These receptor sequences come from a woman of 80 years or more with acute or convalescent COVID-19.

The CDR3 loop is CASSQARWDRATEAFF. CDR3 nucleotide sequence: TGTGCCAGCAGCCAAGCCCGCTGGGACAGGGCCACTGAAGCTTTCTTT. This chain joins TRBV3-1 (or the pseudogene TRBV3-2) and TRBJ1-1; 9 bases are shared with TRBD1. Germline V gene sequence: CDR1 LGHDT, CDR2 YNNKEL (reference sequence). The CDR3 consists of 16 residues. V was clipped by 1 base and J by 4 bases; unmatched bases: 7.

Note on this clone: Different DNA sequences within this sample yield the same CDR3. J is TRBJ1-2 and V is TRBV14, with D possibly TRBD1 on 5 matching bases. The germline gives CDR1 SGHDN, CDR2 FVKESK. Between the trimmed V and J ends, which lost 1 base and 3 bases, there was a span of 6 bases. There are 13 residues in the CDR3. The CDR3 DNA reads TGTGCCAGCAGCCAAGGACAGTACTATGGCTACACCTTC. Its protein product is CASSQGQYYGYTF.

This clone was detected many times. The chain uses TRBV6-5 and TRBJ2-7; weak D call: TRBD1 (6 bases). The germline V gene has CDR1 MNHEY and CDR2 SVGAGI. The V end lost 5 bases, the J end lost 1 base, and 9 bases lay between the germline ends. The CDR3 loop spans 13 amino acids. The CDR3 loop is CASSTGFSYEQYF. CDR3 DNA sequence: TGTGCCAGCAGTACAGGGTTTTCCTACGAGCAGTACTTC.

There are a few counts of this clone. The rearrangement links TRBV12-3 or TRBV12-4 to TRBJ1-6, with D possibly matching TRBD1 (6 bases). The CDR3 contains 13 residues. Trimming pared 8 bases from V and 9 bases from J, leaving 14 bases between. CDR3 protein: CASDQGFGSPLHF. The CDR3 region has the DNA TGTGCCAGCGATCAGGGGTTTGGTTCACCCCTCCACTTT.

This chain joins TRBV28 and TRBJ2-7; perhaps TRBD1 as D (6 bases). The CDR3 loop spans 14 amino acids. Germline assignment: CDR1 MDHEN and CDR2 SYDVKM. V was pared by 6 bases and J by 2 bases, with 14 bases between. The DNA for the CDR3 is TGTGCCAGCAGAGTTCCAACAGGGACCTACGAGCAGTACTTC. Translation: CASRVPTGTYEQYF.